The sequence of this TCR beta chain was determined in a study of T-cell reconstitution after alpha-beta-depleted transplantation in children. The V gene's germline CDR1 is LGHDT and CDR2 YNNKEL (reference sequence). The CDR3 runs to 16 residues. The V end was cut by 3 bases, the J end by 2 bases, with 17 bases between. Unique molecular identifiers were used to barcode this TCRbeta library. TCRdb independently ran MiXCR on the PCR reads; one entry per CDR3 protein. The sample lists roughly 200,000 distinct CDR3 sequences, 14% to 15% occurring once. The specimen comprised PBMCs from the stem cell graft donor, sampled from the stem cell graft. This receptor was obtained from a human donor who donated a stem cell graft to a child with acute lymphoblastic leukemia. V usage is TRBV3-1 and J usage is TRBJ2-7; D call uncertain. This chain's CDR3 is CASSQHPRNTAYEQYF. CDR3 bases: TGTGCCAGCAGCCAGCATCCCCGTAATACGGCCTACGAGCAGTACTTC.